Listed here are 10 T cell receptor beta chains from one sample, sequenced in a study of blood T cell repertoires in COVID-19. TCRdb's copy holds only in-frame clones and misses some; the assay was immunoSEQ multiplex PCR. The sample includes some 130,000 clones, about 90% seen only once; the top ten take approximately 3.6%. Sequences were obtained from peripheral blood. These TCRs come from a woman aged 60-70 years with acute or convalescent COVID-19.

This chain joins TRBV14 and TRBJ2-1; weak D call: TRBD2 (6 bases). The length of the CDR3 is 14 residues. V lost 5 bases to trimming and J lost 7 bases, with 15 bases between them. Germline values: CDR1 SGHDN, CDR2 FVKESK. CDR3 DNA: TGTGCCAGCAGCGCGTCAGGAGGGCTAAATGAGCAGTTCTTC. It is translated as CASSASGGLNEQFF.

The chain is built from TRBV18 and TRBJ2-1; D not certain. V was shortened by 1 base and J by 4 bases, with 8 bases between the two germline ends. Germline V gene lookup returns CDR1 KGHSH and CDR2 LQKENI. This CDR3 is 14 amino acids long. CDR3 nucleotides: TGTGCCAGCTCACCACTTTACAGATACAATGAGCAGTTCTTC. Translated, it gives CASSPLYRYNEQFF.

The rearrangement uses TRBV30 and TRBJ2-6, with TRBD2 matching 13 bases. The CDR3 loop spans 15 amino acids. With 1 base clipped from V and 8 bases from J, the junction kept 2 bases outside the gene matches. Germline assignment: CDR1 GTSNPN and CDR2 SVGIG (reference sequence). CDR3 sequence reads: CAWSAGLAGPNVLTF. The CDR3 nucleotides are TGTGCCTGGAGTGCGGGACTAGCGGGGCCCAACGTCCTGACTTTC.

Only one count was recorded for this clone. The rearrangement uses TRBV18 and TRBJ2-1; D perhaps matches TRBD2 (5 bases). Germline V CDR1 and CDR2: KGHSH, LQKENI. V was trimmed by 3 bases and J by 7 bases, leaving 7 bases between them. The CDR3 has 12 amino acids. CDR3 amino acids: CASSPLANEQFF. CDR3 in DNA: TGTGCCAGCTCACCGCTAGCTAATGAGCAGTTCTTC. The full variable domain, with the rest looked up from reference TRBV18 and TRBJ2-1, is NAGVMQNPRHLVRRRGQEARLRCSPMKGHSHVYWYRQLPEEGLKFMVYLQKENIIDESGMPKERFSAEFPKEGPSILRIQQVVRGDSAAYFCASSPLANEQFFGPGTRLTVL.

In its sample, this clone was seen a few times. This sequence joins TRBV6-5 and TRBJ1-1; D not certain. In germline, CDR1 is MNHEY, CDR2 SVGAGI. V was pared by 2 bases and J by 5 bases, with 9 bases between. This CDR3 has 13 amino acids. DNA for the CDR3: TGTGCCAGCAGTTACGCGGGTGTGACTGAAGCTTTCTTT. Translated: CASSYAGVTEAFF.

The CDR3, as DNA: TGTGCCACCAGTGGACTAGCCCACAATGAGCAGTTCTTC. Its translation: CATSGLAHNEQFF. This chain uses TRBV24-1 with TRBJ2-1; TRBD2 aligns across 7 bases. The ends lost 5 bases at V and 5 bases at J; junction bases unmatched: 2. Germline V gene lookup returns CDR1 KGHDR and CDR2 SFDVKD. The CDR3 consists of 13 residues.

The V and J genes are TRBV7-2 and TRBJ1-2; D is perhaps TRBD1 (5 bases). The ends were cut back, 3 bases at V and 8 bases at J, with 13 bases in the middle. This CDR3 is built from 13 residues. Germline V gene lookup returns CDR1 SGHTA and CDR2 FQGNSA. The CDR3 sequence: CASSFRGLGGYTF. The CDR3 coding sequence is TGTGCCAGCAGCTTCCGGGGACTGGGCGGCTACACCTTC.

The gene calls are TRBV6-5 and TRBJ1-1; the D gene is possibly TRBD1 (6 bases). Germline V gives CDR1 MNHEY, CDR2 SVGAGI. V was trimmed by 7 bases and J by 8 bases, leaving 14 bases between them. The length of the CDR3 is 12 residues. CDR3 sequence (DNA): TGTGCCAGCATTAGGGGGAAGGCCGAAGCTTTCTTT. Its protein product is CASIRGKAEAFF.

The genes are TRBV18 and TRBJ1-4, with a tentative D call TRBD1 (5 bases). The germline CDR1 and CDR2 sequences are KGHSH and LQKENI. This CDR3 spans 13 amino acids. Trimming pared 6 bases from V and 6 bases from J, leaving 11 bases between. The CDR3 sequence: CASSNQGDEKLFF. DNA of the CDR3: TGTGCCAGCTCGAATCAGGGTGATGAAAAACTGTTTTTT.

This CDR3 reads CASSLVGQGGGKLFF. As DNA, the CDR3 is TGTGCCAGCAGCCTAGTGGGACAGGGAGGTGGAAAACTGTTTTTT. V and J are TRBV5-5 and TRBJ1-4; the match to TRBD1 covers 9 bases. Germline-derived CDR1 and CDR2 are SGHKS and YYEKEE (reference sequence). The CDR3 sequence is 15 residues long. V shed 4 bases and J 10 bases; nucleotides not matched to a gene: 11.